The 25 T cell receptor beta chains in this list originate from one sample, sequenced in a study of cytomegalovirus exposure and HLA in healthy donors. Assay: immunoSEQ multiplex PCR; the TCRdb copy retains only in-frame clones and omits some. The sample consists of approximately 160,000 clones, roughly 90% of them appearing once. The specimen sequenced was PBMCs. These TCRs come from a man aged 18 to 30 in good health and CMV-seropositive.

This chain links TRBV9 with TRBJ2-1; 9 bases map to TRBD2. Trimming took 2 bases from V and 2 from J; bases not matched to a gene: 2. This CDR3 region has 15 residues. The germline gives CDR1 SGDLS, CDR2 YYNGEE. CDR3 DNA: TGTGCCAGCAGCGTTAGCGGGAGCCCCTACAATGAGCAGTTCTTC. The encoded protein is CASSVSGSPYNEQFF.

The CDR3 loop reads CASSRTGGDPGELFF. CDR3 coding DNA: TGTGCCAGCAGCCGTACAGGGGGAGACCCCGGGGAGCTGTTTTTT. The gene calls are TRBV27 and TRBJ2-2, with 8 bases fitting TRBD1. Germline CDR1 reads MNHEY; CDR2 reads SMNVEV (reference sequence). The J segment lost 6 bases and the V segment lost 6 bases, leaving 9 bases of the junction unmatched. The CDR3 has 15 residues.

The gene calls are TRBV25-1 and TRBJ2-3; TRBD2 is a possible D gene (6 bases). This CDR3 has 16 residues. Deletions cut 1 base from V and 1 base from J, with 12 bases between. The germline CDR1 and CDR2 sequences are MGHDK and SYGVNS. The CDR3 reads CASSEFKRAGTDTQYF. DNA of the CDR3: TGTGCCAGCAGTGAATTTAAGCGGGCGGGCACAGATACGCAGTATTTT.

The rearrangement uses TRBV4-2 and TRBJ2-3, with D possibly matching TRBD2 (6 bases). The CDR3 has 17 residues. V lost 4 bases and J lost 4, with 21 bases in between. Germline V gene lookup returns CDR1 LGHNA and CDR2 YNFKEQ. CDR3 bases: TGTGCCAGCAGCCCCCTCTCGTGGGAGGATCAGGCAGATACGCAGTATTTT. This gives the protein CASSPLSWEDQADTQYF.

In DNA, the CDR3 is TGTGCCAGCCCGCCCCCAGACAGGGGGCATGAGCAGTACTTC. Translated, it gives CASPPPDRGHEQYF. The gene calls are TRBV21-1 and TRBJ2-7; TRBD1 is the table's D call, not checked against the DNA. TRBV21-1 is designated a pseudogene. The CDR3 contains 14 residues.

This chain uses TRBV11-2 with TRBJ2-7, with TRBD2 identical over 9 bases. CDR3 size: 13 residues. V dropped 7 bases and J dropped 6; count of bases not matched to a gene: 7. Germline CDR1 and CDR2: SGHAT and FQNNGV. The CDR3 here is CASTQAGGLEQYF. The CDR3 nucleotides are TGTGCCAGCACGCAAGCGGGAGGTCTCGAGCAGTACTTC.

V usage is TRBV28 and J usage is TRBJ2-6; D possibly corresponds to TRBD2 (7 bases). Germline V gene sequence: CDR1 MDHEN, CDR2 SYDVKM. This CDR3 spans 17 amino acids. Trimming removed 4 bases at V and 2 bases at J, with 15 bases between. The CDR3 loop reads CASSSRGGGAGANVLTF. For the CDR3, the DNA is TGTGCCAGCAGTTCCCGAGGCGGGGGCGCTGGGGCCAACGTCCTGACTTTC.

V and J are TRBV5-4 and TRBJ1-1; D not resolved. Germline CDR1 SGHNT, CDR2 YYREEE (reference sequence). With 0 bases removed from V and 0 bases from J, the gap between germline ends came to 3 bases. The CDR3 contains 13 residues. CDR3 in DNA: TGTGCCAGCAGCTTGGCCGTGAACACTGAAGCTTTCTTT. Translation: CASSLAVNTEAFF.

This chain joins TRBV10-2 and TRBJ2-3, with a weak D call TRBD2 (6 bases). V lost 7 bases and J lost 2, with 22 bases in between. Germline loops: CDR1 WSHSY, CDR2 SAAADI. The CDR3 has 17 residues. The CDR3 spells CASTDWGSAGTTDTQYF. The CDR3 nucleotides are TGCGCCAGCACGGACTGGGGGAGTGCGGGGACCACAGATACGCAGTATTTT.

This sequence joins TRBV6-1 and TRBJ2-7; no clear D gene. The V gene lost 5 bases and the J gene lost 4 bases, with 6 bases spanning the gap. The CDR3 extends over 11 amino acids. Germline lookup yields CDR1 MNHNS and CDR2 SASEGT. CDR3 in amino acids: CASSRSYEQYF. The CDR3 DNA follows: TGTGCCAGCAGTCGGAGTTACGAGCAGTACTTC.

This clone was detected once. The J gene is TRBJ2-5, the V gene TRBV5-1, with D perhaps TRBD2 (6 bases). Trimming took off 0 bases at V and 2 bases at J, with 14 bases between the two ends. CDR3 length: 16 residues. The germline V gene encodes CDR1 SGHRS and CDR2 YFSETQ. CDR3 in amino acids: CASSLDSGHKQETQYF. CDR3 coding DNA: TGCGCCAGCAGCTTGGATAGCGGACATAAACAAGAGACCCAGTACTTC.

The table lists this clone with a few counts. This chain connects TRBV28 to TRBJ1-2; possibly TRBD1 for D (6 bases). The length of the CDR3 is 12 residues. The ends were cut back, 5 bases at V and 5 bases at J, with 9 bases in the middle. Per germline, CDR1 MDHEN and CDR2 SYDVKM. CDR3 sequence: CASSAGAYGYTF. The CDR3 nucleotides read TGTGCCAGCAGTGCAGGGGCATATGGCTACACCTTC.

The chain combines TRBV6-5 with TRBJ1-5, with unresolved D. V was clipped by 8 bases and J by 3 bases, with 14 bases between them. This CDR3 spans 14 amino acids. Germline-derived CDR1 and CDR2 are MNHEY and SVGAGI. CDR3 bases: TGTGCCAGCCAGAGTTCGGGGTTCAATCAGCCCCAGCATTTT. Its protein is CASQSSGFNQPQHF.

This clone was detected only once. The chain couples TRBV10-3 to TRBJ2-7; 11 bases are shared with TRBD1. Germline lookup yields CDR1 ENHRY and CDR2 SYGVKD. This CDR3 comprises 15 residues. V dropped 3 bases and J dropped 4; count of bases not matched to a gene: 5. For the CDR3, the DNA is TGTGCCATCAGTGATGGGACAGGGGGGATATACGAGCAGTACTTC. Its translation: CAISDGTGGIYEQYF.

The chain couples TRBV5-1 to TRBJ2-1; TRBD2 is a possible D gene (6 bases). CDR1 is SGHRS and CDR2 is YFSETQ in the germline V gene. V shed 3 bases and J shed 2 bases, with 15 bases lying between them. CDR3 size: 16 residues. The CDR3: CASSSSSSVAYNEQFF. The CDR3 DNA is TGCGCCAGCAGCTCGTCATCTAGCGTCGCCTACAATGAGCAGTTCTTC. Complete variable domain (other parts from reference TRBV5-1 and TRBJ2-1): KAGVTQTPRYLIKTRGQQVTLSCSPISGHRSVSWYQQTPGQGLQFLFEYFSETQRNKGNFPGRFSGRQFSNSRSEMNVSTLELGDSALYLCASSSSSSVAYNEQFFGPGTRLTVL.

V gene TRBV1 combines with J gene TRBJ2-2; TRBD2, the table's D call, lacks a check against the DNA. TRBV1 is reported as a pseudogene. This CDR3 has 19 amino acids. CDR3 DNA: TGCACCAGCAGCCAAGACGCGGGAGGGCCTTATTTGCAGTGCTGGGAGCTGTTTTTT. Its protein is CTSSQDAGGPYLQCWELFF.

The rearrangement links TRBV7-6 to TRBJ2-1, with TRBD2 identical over 10 bases. The germline V gene encodes CDR1 SGHVS and CDR2 FNYEAQ. The CDR3 spans 15 residues. With V trimmed by 4 bases and J by 8 bases, 8 bases remained unmatched. The CDR3 sequence: CASSSRTGTSDEQFF. For the CDR3, the DNA is TGTGCCAGCAGCTCCAGAACCGGGACTAGCGATGAGCAGTTCTTC. The whole variable domain, remainder taken from reference TRBV7-6 and TRBJ2-1, is GAGVSQSPRYKVTKRGQDVALRCDPISGHVSLYWYRQALGQGPEFLTYFNYEAQQDKSGLPNDRFSAERPEGSISTLTIQRTEQRDSAMYRCASSSRTGTSDEQFFGPGTRLTVL.

V and J are TRBV5-4 and TRBJ2-7, with 8 positions matching TRBD2. The trim removed 0 bases at V and 4 bases at J, leaving 0 bases unmatched. The CDR3 has 13 amino acids. In germline, CDR1 is SGHNT, CDR2 YYREEE (reference sequence). The CDR3 is CASSLASGYEQYF. The DNA of the CDR3 is TGTGCCAGCAGCTTGGCTAGCGGGTACGAGCAGTACTTC. Together with reference TRBV5-4 and TRBJ2-7, the CDR3 gives the full variable domain: ETGVTQSPTHLIKTRGQQVTLRCSSQSGHNTVSWYQQALGQGPQFIFQYYREEENGRGNFPPRFSGLQFPNYSSELNVNALELDDSALYLCASSLASGYEQYFGPGTRLTVT.

The V call is TRBV5-6, the J call TRBJ1-1, with 9 bases aligning to TRBD1. Germline V lookup: CDR1 SGHDT, CDR2 YYEEEE. V gave up 4 bases and J gave up 3 bases; unmatched junction bases: 7. This CDR3 has 15 residues. CDR3 protein: CASSTRTGEDTEAFF. CDR3 nucleotide sequence: TGTGCCAGCAGCACAAGGACAGGGGAGGACACTGAAGCTTTCTTT.

The V call is TRBV5-6, the J call TRBJ2-3; the match to TRBD2 covers 9 bases. The junction had 11 bases not matched to a gene; V was cut back by 6 bases and J by 6 bases. CDR1 is SGHDT and CDR2 is YYEEEE in the germline V gene. This CDR3 contains 15 residues. The CDR3 DNA follows: TGTGCCAGCAACCAGCGGGAGGCAGGGTTGGATACGCAGTATTTT. Its protein is CASNQREAGLDTQYF.

This chain joins TRBV27 and TRBJ1-1; D unresolved. The germline V gene has CDR1 MNHEY and CDR2 SMNVEV (reference sequence). V was trimmed by 5 bases and J by 1 base, leaving 14 bases between them. The CDR3 has 15 residues. The CDR3, as DNA: TGTGCCAGCAGTCGATACAGTATCGGGAACACTGAAGCTTTCTTT. Translating it yields CASSRYSIGNTEAFF.

The gene calls are TRBV9 and TRBJ1-3; weak D call: TRBD1 (5 bases). The V and J ends lost 4 bases and 1 base respectively, with 9 bases between them. CDR1 is SGDLS, CDR2 YYNGEE, per germline. The CDR3 spans 14 residues. The CDR3 bases are TGTGCCAGCAGCTCAGGGATGTCTGGAAACACCATATATTTT. Residues: CASSSGMSGNTIYF.

V and J are TRBV7-9 and TRBJ2-7; 10 positions match TRBD2. The CDR3 has 15 amino acids. Germline V lookup: CDR1 SEHNR, CDR2 FQNEAQ (reference sequence). V shed 4 bases and J 0 bases; nucleotides not matched to a gene: 3. CDR3 in DNA: TGTGCCAGCAGCTCACTAGCGGGAAACTCCTACGAGCAGTACTTC. Protein sequence: CASSSLAGNSYEQYF.

The genes are TRBV18 and TRBJ2-2, with 8 nucleotides matching TRBD2. Trimming removed 0 bases from V and 4 bases from J; junction bases left unmatched: 7. The V gene's germline CDR1 is KGHSH and CDR2 LQKENI. The CDR3 is 17 residues long. The CDR3, as DNA: TGTGCCAGCTCACCACCGTTAACTAGCGGAGGCACCGGGGAGCTGTTTTTT. Translating gives CASSPPLTSGGTGELFF. Using reference TRBV18 and TRBJ2-2 for the parts outside the CDR3, the full variable domain is NAGVMQNPRHLVRRRGQEARLRCSPMKGHSHVYWYRQLPEEGLKFMVYLQKENIIDESGMPKERFSAEFPKEGPSILRIQQVVRGDSAAYFCASSPPLTSGGTGELFFGEGSRLTVL.

The chain joins TRBV29-1 to TRBJ2-6; the D gene is possibly TRBD2 (5 bases). The V end lost 3 bases, the J end lost 1 base, and 7 bases lay between the germline ends. CDR3 length: 14 residues. The germline V gene has CDR1 SQVTM and CDR2 ANQGSEA. CDR3 amino acids: CSVDSGSGANVLTF. DNA for the CDR3: TGCAGCGTTGATTCGGGGTCTGGGGCCAACGTCCTGACTTTC.